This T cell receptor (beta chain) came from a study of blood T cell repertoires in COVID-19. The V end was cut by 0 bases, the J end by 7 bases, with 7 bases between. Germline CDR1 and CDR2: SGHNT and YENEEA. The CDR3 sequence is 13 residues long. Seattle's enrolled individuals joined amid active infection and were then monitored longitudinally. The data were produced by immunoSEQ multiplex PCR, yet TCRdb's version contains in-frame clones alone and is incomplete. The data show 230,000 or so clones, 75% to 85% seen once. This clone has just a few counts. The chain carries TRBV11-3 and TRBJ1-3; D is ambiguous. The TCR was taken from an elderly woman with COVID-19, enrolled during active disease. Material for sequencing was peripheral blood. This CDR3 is CASSLDPRNTIYF. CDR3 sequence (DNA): TGTGCCAGCAGCTTAGACCCCCGGAACACCATATATTTT.